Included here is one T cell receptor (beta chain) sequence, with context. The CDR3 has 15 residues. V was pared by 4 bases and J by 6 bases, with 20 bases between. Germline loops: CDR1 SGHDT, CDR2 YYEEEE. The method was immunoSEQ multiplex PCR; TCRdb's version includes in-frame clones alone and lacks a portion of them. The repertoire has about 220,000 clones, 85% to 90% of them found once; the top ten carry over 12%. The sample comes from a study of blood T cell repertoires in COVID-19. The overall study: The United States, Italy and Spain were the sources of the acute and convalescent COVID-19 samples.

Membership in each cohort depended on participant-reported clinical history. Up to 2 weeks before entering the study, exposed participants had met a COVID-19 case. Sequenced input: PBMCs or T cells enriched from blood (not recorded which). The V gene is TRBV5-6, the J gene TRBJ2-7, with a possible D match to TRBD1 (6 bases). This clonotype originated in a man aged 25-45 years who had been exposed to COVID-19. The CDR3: CASSPRSYRASEQYF. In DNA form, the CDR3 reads TGTGCCAGCAGCCCGCGGTCGTACAGGGCCTCCGAGCAGTACTTC.